This T cell receptor beta chain was identified during a study of identical twins. Carrying unique molecular identifiers, the cDNA also gained a universal primer site through template switching. TCRdb re-called the 5' RACE reads with MiXCR, one entry per CDR3 protein. The sample lists 250,000 to 350,000 distinct CDR3 sequences, approximately 8.5% occurring once. Trimming removed 6 bases from V and 5 bases from J; junction bases left unmatched: 18. Germline loops: CDR1 MDHEN, CDR2 SYDVKM. The CDR3 loop spans 18 amino acids. These data were also filed under a second study, of yellow fever vaccine responses in identical twins.

Sequencing input: memory (CD45RO+) T cells sorted from blood. The rearrangement links TRBV28 to TRBJ1-2, with TRBD1 matching 10 bases. The source is a woman younger than 30 in good health. The DNA of the CDR3 is TGTGCCAGCAGCGGAAGCCCGGCCGAGACAGGGGGCCTATATGGCTACACCTTC. Its protein is CASSGSPAETGGLYGYTF.